This TCR beta chain was captured in a study of identical twins. The CDR3 length is 15 residues. The V gene's germline CDR1 is DFQATT and CDR2 SNEGSKA (reference sequence). The trim removed 4 bases at V and 2 bases at J, leaving 9 bases unmatched. TCRdb used MiXCR to reprocess the 5' RACE reads, holding one entry per CDR3 protein. Of around 550,000 distinct CDR3 sequences listed, 13% to 15% are singletons. The sample also formed part of further work on yellow fever vaccine responses in identical twins.

The sample was CD4+ T cells sorted from blood. The TCR originated in a woman younger than 35 in good health. The chain combines TRBV20-1 with TRBJ2-3; 7 positions agree with TRBD2. The CDR3 sequence is CSAKLAMGYTDTQYF. The CDR3 nucleotides are TGCAGTGCTAAACTAGCGATGGGCTACACAGATACGCAGTATTTT.